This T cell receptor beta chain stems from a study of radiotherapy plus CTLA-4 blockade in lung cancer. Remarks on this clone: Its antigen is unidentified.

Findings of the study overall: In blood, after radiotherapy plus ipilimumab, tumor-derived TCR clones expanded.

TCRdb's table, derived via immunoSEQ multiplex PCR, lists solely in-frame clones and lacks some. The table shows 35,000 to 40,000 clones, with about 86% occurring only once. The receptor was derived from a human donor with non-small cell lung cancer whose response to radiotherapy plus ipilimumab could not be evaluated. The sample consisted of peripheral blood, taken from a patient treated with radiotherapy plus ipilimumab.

The CDR3 sequence is CASIFWRGQLQAFF. The CDR3 DNA reads as TGTGCCAGCATTTTCTGGAGAGGACAGCTTCAAGCTTTCTTT. The chain joins TRBV28 to TRBJ1-1, with D perhaps TRBD1 (6 bases). The ends were cut back, 7 bases at V and 9 bases at J, with 21 bases in the middle. The length of the CDR3 is 14 residues. Germline values: CDR1 MDHEN, CDR2 SYDVKM.